Listed here are 10 T cell receptor beta chains from one sample, sequenced in a study of sequential checkpoint blockade in melanoma. Some clones are missing from TCRdb's copy, which holds only in-frame ones; the method was immunoSEQ multiplex PCR. The sample lists more than 15,000 clones, about 92% occurring once. Treatment here: randomized to nivolumab then ipilimumab (arm A) or the reverse (arm B). The material sequenced was CD8+ T cells sorted from blood (inferred from file names), taken from a patient given nivolumab and ipilimumab in sequence. The receptors derive from a human donor with melanoma.

The V and J genes are TRBV4-3 and TRBJ2-7; D unresolved. CDR3 length: 15 amino acids. The germline V and J ends were trimmed by 2 bases and 1 base, with 12 bases remaining between them. Germline-derived CDR1 and CDR2 are LGHNA and YSLEER. The CDR3 sequence is CASSQSEVTSYEQYF. The CDR3 DNA reads as TGCGCCAGCAGCCAATCTGAGGTCACGTCCTACGAGCAGTACTTC.

This chain uses TRBV27 with TRBJ2-7, with D possibly matching TRBD1 (6 bases). Germline lookup yields CDR1 MNHEY and CDR2 SMNVEV (reference sequence). The CDR3 loop spans 15 amino acids. V lost 3 bases and J lost 2, with 14 bases in between. DNA for the CDR3: TGTGCCAGCAGTTTGGCGGCAGGGGTCCCCTACGAGCAGTACTTC. Translated: CASSLAAGVPYEQYF.

This clone came up a few times. V is TRBV6-5 and J is TRBJ2-7; D unclear. Germline V gene lookup returns CDR1 MNHEY and CDR2 SVGAGI. V shed 2 bases and J shed 3 bases, with 8 bases lying between them. This CDR3 region has 13 residues. The CDR3 spells CASSYGAGYEQYF. In DNA, the CDR3 is TGTGCCAGCAGTTACGGTGCAGGCTACGAGCAGTACTTC.

A single count supports this clone. V and J are TRBV11-2 and TRBJ1-2; D gene unclear. The CDR3 is 13 residues long. Trimming pared 2 bases from V and 3 bases from J, leaving 7 bases between. In germline, CDR1 is SGHAT, CDR2 FQNNGV. The CDR3 reads CASSLQVDYGYTF. The CDR3 coding sequence is TGTGCCAGCAGCTTACAGGTAGACTATGGCTACACCTTC.

J is TRBJ1-3 and V is TRBV20-1; D unresolved. Trimming shortened V by 5 bases and J by 3 bases, and 5 bases separated the two germline ends. The CDR3 spans 11 residues. Germline lookup yields CDR1 DFQATT and CDR2 SNEGSKA (reference sequence). DNA for the CDR3: TGCAGTGCTCAGGATGGAAACACCATATATTTT. The encoded protein is CSAQDGNTIYF.

The chain employs TRBV13 and TRBJ1-1; possibly TRBD1 for D (5 bases). The V end was cut by 3 bases, the J end by 5 bases, with 10 bases between. The germline gives CDR1 PRHDT, CDR2 FYEKMQ (reference sequence). The CDR3 totals 13 residues. The CDR3 DNA reads as TGTGCCAGCAGCTTTCGGGGGGGGACTGAAGCTTTCTTT. Its protein is CASSFRGGTEAFF.

J is TRBJ2-7 and V is TRBV7-9, with D perhaps TRBD2 (6 bases). The CDR3 spans 13 residues. From germline, CDR1 is SEHNR and CDR2 FQNEAQ (reference sequence). V lost 5 bases to trimming and J lost 2 bases, with 10 bases between them. The CDR3 protein is CASSMGGAYEQYF. In nucleotides, the CDR3 is TGTGCCAGCAGCATGGGAGGCGCCTACGAGCAGTACTTC.

The chain is built from TRBV6-5 and TRBJ2-7, with 9 positions matching TRBD2. The CDR3 loop spans 16 amino acids. From germline, CDR1 is MNHEY and CDR2 SVGAGI. V lost 0 bases and J lost 1; bases outside the gene matches: 4. CDR3 region: CASSYSLSGSSYEQYF. The CDR3 coding sequence is TGTGCCAGCAGTTACTCGCTTAGCGGGAGTTCCTACGAGCAGTACTTC.

This chain connects TRBV5-1 to TRBJ1-2; perhaps TRBD1 as D (6 bases). The V end was cut by 0 bases, the J end by 6 bases, with 21 bases between. The CDR3 has 17 residues. The V gene's germline CDR1 is SGHRS and CDR2 YFSETQ. The CDR3 nucleotides are TGCGCCAGCAGCTTGGCTAAGACAGGCACCCGGCCACATGGCTACACCTTC. Its protein product is CASSLAKTGTRPHGYTF.

V is TRBV13 and J is TRBJ1-1; possible D gene TRBD1, 6 bases. The ends were cut back, 5 bases at V and 11 bases at J, with 15 bases in the middle. Looked up from germline, CDR1 is PRHDT and CDR2 is FYEKMQ (reference sequence). This CDR3 is built from 12 residues. CDR3 region: CASSAAGAGAFF. The CDR3 nucleotides are TGTGCCAGCAGCGCGGCAGGGGCAGGGGCTTTCTTT.